This is a list of T cell receptor beta chains from one sample in a study of cytomegalovirus exposure and HLA in healthy donors. Data came from immunoSEQ multiplex PCR; TCRdb stores just in-frame clones and leaves some out. The table has 140,000 to 150,000 clones, about 70% seen once. The sample consisted of PBMCs. These receptors were collected from a woman in her sixties in good health and CMV-seropositive. Each CDR3 is given with its conserved first and last residue. The D gene is left open where the match is weak. Only part of the rows carry a size: once, few, many, or a class if the clone is expanded.

j_call v_call clone_size d_call cdr3_nt cdr3_aa
TRBJ2-1 TRBV5-4 - TRBD2 TGTGCCAGCAGCTTTGGTAGCGGGAGCTCCTACAATGAGCAGTTCTTC CASSFGSGSSYNEQFF
TRBJ2-2 TRBV28 - TRBD1 TGTGCCAGCAGTTTGACAGGGGGAAGGGAGCTGTTTTTT CASSLTGGRELFF
TRBJ2-7 TRBV19 - - TGTGCCAGTAGTATAGAGGCGGGGCTGTACTACGAGCAGTACTTC CASSIEAGLYYEQYF
TRBJ1-1 TRBV7-8 - - TGTGCCAGCAGCTCACCATTCGGGGGGGGGAACACTGAAGCTTTCTTT CASSSPFGGGNTEAFF
TRBJ2-3 TRBV6-6 - TRBD2 TGTGCCAGCAGGAGGGGACTAGACAGTACAGATACGCAGTATTTT CASRRGLDSTDTQYF
TRBJ2-1 TRBV10-1 few TRBD2 TGCGCCAGCAGTGACGGGACTAGCGGGGGTAATGAGCAGTTCTTC CASSDGTSGGNEQFF
TRBJ1-3 TRBV5-1 - - TGCGCCAGCAGCTTGGGGGCAGCTGGAAACACCATATATTTT CASSLGAAGNTIYF
TRBJ2-3 TRBV10-3 - TRBD2 TGTGCCGTCGAGCGGGAGGGAACAGATACGCAGTATTTT CAVEREGTDTQYF
TRBJ1-5 TRBV2 - - TGTGCCAGCAGTGAATCTCCCAATCAGCCCCAGCATTTT CASSESPNQPQHF
TRBJ2-1 TRBV7-3 - TRBD2 TGTGCCAGCAGCCGGGGACTAGCGGCCTACAATGAGCAGTTCTTC CASSRGLAAYNEQFF
TRBJ2-4 TRBV28 - - TGTGCCAGCAGGGAGTCGGACAAAAACATTCAGTACTTC CASRESDKNIQYF
TRBJ2-3 TRBV18 few - TGTGCCAGCTCAGTCAACACAGATACGCAGTATTTT CASSVNTDTQYF
TRBJ1-5 TRBV2 - TRBD1 TGTGCCAGCAGTGGGGACAGGGTGAGACAGCCCCAGCATTTT CASSGDRVRQPQHF
TRBJ2-6 TRBV5-1 - TRBD2 TGCGCCAGCAGCTGGGGGGAGGGACCTGGGGCCAACGTCCTGACTTTC CASSWGEGPGANVLTF
TRBJ1-2 TRBV13 - TRBD1 TGTGCCAGCAGCTCCACAGGGGGCGCAGGTGGCTACACCTTC CASSSTGGAGGYTF
TRBJ2-5 TRBV19 - - TGTGCCAGTAGGTCGGGGTCAGTTGAAGAGACCCAGTACTTC CASRSGSVEETQYF
TRBJ2-7 TRBV6-6 few TRBD2 TGTGCCAGCAGTTCTAGTAGCGGGACGGGCGAGCAGTACTTC CASSSSSGTGEQYF
TRBJ2-7 TRBV7-8 - - TGTGCCAGCAGCTTAGGAGGTCTCTACGAGCAGTACTTC CASSLGGLYEQYF
TRBJ2-6 TRBV7-6 once TRBD2 TGTGCCAGCAGCCGGGGGAGCGGGAGGAACTCTGGGGCCAACGTCCTGACTTTC CASSRGSGRNSGANVLTF
TRBJ2-7 TRBV9 - - TGTGCCAGCAGCGCCGGGAGTATCTACGAGCAGTACTTC CASSAGSIYEQYF
TRBJ1-5 TRBV18 - - TGTGCCAGCTCAATGGAGATTAGCAATCAGCCCCAGCATTTT CASSMEISNQPQHF
TRBJ2-7 TRBV7-3 - - TGTGCCAGCAGCCCGCTGGGAGCGGAGCCCTACGAGCAGTACTTC CASSPLGAEPYEQYF
TRBJ1-1 TRBV29-1 - TRBD1 TGCAGCGGTGGGACAGAGAACACTGAAGCTTTCTTT CSGGTENTEAFF
TRBJ1-1 TRBV27 - TRBD1 TGTGCCAGCAGTTTATTGACAGGGGGGACTGAAGCTTTCTTT CASSLLTGGTEAFF
TRBJ2-3 TRBV29-1 - - TGCAGCGTTGACACAGCCTATACGCAGTATTTT CSVDTAYTQYF
TRBJ2-3 TRBV5-6 - - TGTGCCAGCAGCTTGAGCGGAAGGATCACAGATACGCAGTATTTT CASSLSGRITDTQYF
TRBJ2-7 TRBV6-5 - TRBD1 TGTGCCAGCAGTTACTCTAGGACAGGGGTCTACGAGCAGTACTTC CASSYSRTGVYEQYF
TRBJ2-5 TRBV28 few TRBD2 TGTGCCAGCAGAGCTAGCGGGAGTGGGCAAGAGACCCAGTACTTC CASRASGSGQETQYF
TRBJ1-2 TRBV30 - TRBD1 TGTGCCTGGAGTGGCGGGACAGGGGACTACTATGGCTACACCTTC CAWSGGTGDYYGYTF
TRBJ2-1 TRBV5-1 - TRBD2 TGCGCCAGCAGCCCCTGGAGGGGACTAGCGGGGGCGGTCCCCAATGAGCAGTTCTTC CASSPWRGLAGAVPNEQFF
TRBJ1-1 TRBV21-1 - - TGTGCCAGCAGCAACAGGGTTTCGATGAACACTGAAGCTTTCTTT CASSNRVSMNTEAFF
TRBJ1-1 TRBV19 - - TGTGCCAGTAGCCCAACCTTGACAGTGAACACTGAAGCTTTCTTT CASSPTLTVNTEAFF
TRBJ1-5 TRBV18 - - TGTGCCAGCTCACCGGAGAAAATGAGCAATCAGCCCCAGCATTTT CASSPEKMSNQPQHF
TRBJ2-1 TRBV2 few - TGTGCCAGCAGTGCGGACTTTTACAATGAGCAGTTCTTC CASSADFYNEQFF
TRBJ2-5 TRBV5-1 - TRBD1 TGCGCCAGCAGCTCGGGACAGCCCCAAGAGACCCAGTACTTC CASSSGQPQETQYF
TRBJ1-2 TRBV5-1 - TRBD1 TGCGCCAGCAGCTCCCGGACAGGGGAAGTCGGCTATGGCTACACCTTC CASSSRTGEVGYGYTF
TRBJ1-1 TRBV28 - TRBD1 TGTGCCAGCAGCCCCCTGGGTAGGACAGGGGACACTGAAGCTTTCTTT CASSPLGRTGDTEAFF
TRBJ1-5 TRBV28 - TRBD1 TGTGCCAGCAGTGCTCCGGGACAGGGAGGGGGACAGCCCCAGCATTTT CASSAPGQGGGQPQHF
TRBJ2-1 TRBV11-2 - - TGTGCCAGCAGCTTAGGGGGCCGAAACAATGAGCAGTTCTTC CASSLGGRNNEQFF
TRBJ2-1 TRBV6-6 - - TGTGCCAGCAGTTATTCCGGACAGTCGTCCTACAATGAGCAGTTCTTC CASSYSGQSSYNEQFF
TRBJ1-1 TRBV2 - TRBD1 TGTGCCAGCAGTTTAAGGACAGGGCGGACTGAAGCTTTCTTT CASSLRTGRTEAFF
TRBJ2-3 TRBV4-2 - TRBD1 TGTGCCAGCAGCCGATCCGAAGGACAGGGGGCATCAGATACGCAGTATTTT CASSRSEGQGASDTQYF
TRBJ2-3 TRBV4-1 - TRBD2 TGCGCCAGCAGCCACGGACTAGCGGGATTTGTTAGCACAGATACGCAGTATTTT CASSHGLAGFVSTDTQYF
TRBJ2-7 TRBV6-5 few TRBD2 TGTGCCAGCAGACCGGGACTAGCGGGAATCTACGAGCAGTACTTC CASRPGLAGIYEQYF
TRBJ2-1 TRBV5-1 - TRBD2 TGCGCCAGCAGCTCGGGGGGGGGAGGCTACAATGAGCAGTTCTTC CASSSGGGGYNEQFF
TRBJ1-1 TRBV29-1 few - TGCAGCGTTGCTAACGGGAGAGGGAACACTGAAGCTTTCTTT CSVANGRGNTEAFF
TRBJ1-1 TRBV10-2 few - TGCGCCACCTCGGGACTTTCGAACACTGAAGCTTTCTTT CATSGLSNTEAFF
TRBJ2-3 TRBV2 - TRBD2 TGTGCCAGCAGACGGACTAGCGGGAGTCCAGATACGCAGTATTTT CASRRTSGSPDTQYF
TRBJ2-4 TRBV6-1 - - TGTGCCAGCAGTGGGAACAGGGTAGGCAAAAACATTCAGTACTTC CASSGNRVGKNIQYF
TRBJ2-1 TRBV6-1 - - TGTGCCAGCAATCCCCGCGGGAATTACTACAATGAGCAGTTCTTC CASNPRGNYYNEQFF
TRBJ2-5 TRBV5-6 - TRBD2 TGTGCCAGCAGCTTAGGGACTAGCGGGAGGGCCGGGGGAGAGCAGTACTTC CASSLGTSGRAGGEQYF
TRBJ2-3 TRBV4-1 once - TGCGCCAGCAGCCAAGATGGGCCCACAGATACGCAGTATTTT CASSQDGPTDTQYF
TRBJ1-5 TRBV9 once - TGTGCCAGCAGCGACGCAGGGGGCAATCAGCCCCAGCATTTT CASSDAGGNQPQHF
TRBJ2-3 TRBV6-5 - - TGTGCCAGCAGTGCGGGACGCACAGATACGCAGTATTTT CASSAGRTDTQYF